A single sample is the source of the 27 T cell receptor beta chains below, sequenced in a study of OX40 agonist ivuxolimab in advanced cancers. Library preparation used the immunoSEQ multiplex PCR assay. TCRdb provides this immuneACCESS table in a form limited to in-frame rearrangements. Some clones are lacking; in checked studies, under half of them reflect an unresolved V gene, and why the rest are absent is not known. This sample lists about 36,000 clones; 80% to 85% were detected once. The ten most abundant clones make up over 20% of the sample. Sequences were derived from CD4+ or CD8+ T cells sorted from blood, sampled in a trial of the OX40 agonist ivuxolimab. The receptors originated from an adult with an advanced solid tumor such as melanoma, head and neck, liver or kidney cancer.

The chain links TRBV14 to TRBJ1-1, with TRBD1 matching 9 bases. Germline values: CDR1 SGHDN, CDR2 FVKESK. V was pared by 6 bases and J by 0 bases, with 8 bases of the junction left unmatched. CDR3 length: 16 amino acids. CDR3 sequence (DNA): TGTGCCAGCAGTTTTCCGGGACAGGGATTGAACACTGAAGCTTTCTTT. It translates to CASSFPGQGLNTEAFF.

With respect to this clone: Other DNA variants within this sample encode the same CDR3. J is TRBJ1-4 and V is TRBV6-5; D perhaps matches TRBD1 (5 bases). Germline V lookup: CDR1 MNHEY, CDR2 SVGAGI. Trimming cost V 4 bases and J 2 bases, with 8 bases left between them. CDR3 size: 14 residues. CDR3 nucleotide sequence: TGTGCCAGCAGTTCGGGACGGACTAATGAAAAACTGTTTTTT. Translating it yields CASSSGRTNEKLFF.

The chain has TRBV25-1 and TRBJ2-3, with a weak D call TRBD2 (5 bases). The CDR3 sequence is 16 residues long. Deletions cut 5 bases from V and 1 base from J, with 16 bases between. Germline lookup yields CDR1 MGHDK and CDR2 SYGVNS. CDR3 bases: TGTGCCAGCAGTTCGGAAGCGGCCCGCCGCACAGATACGCAGTATTTT. Its protein is CASSSEAARRTDTQYF.

This clone came up a few times. This chain connects TRBV7-8 to TRBJ2-1, with 9 bases fitting TRBD2. Germline CDR1 and CDR2: SGHVS and FQNEAQ. After removal of 0 bases from V and 1 base from J, the junction contained 4 bases not matched to a gene. The CDR3 sequence is 17 residues long. The CDR3 sequence is CASSLARAGGSYNEQFF. The CDR3 DNA reads TGTGCCAGCAGCTTAGCGCGAGCGGGGGGTTCCTACAATGAGCAGTTCTTC.

V and J are TRBV4-2 and TRBJ1-2; D gene unclear. This CDR3 has 17 amino acids. Per germline, CDR1 LGHNA and CDR2 YNFKEQ. V lost 0 bases, J lost 0 bases, and 14 bases lay in between. The chain's CDR3 is CASSQELQRKSNYGYTF. As DNA, the CDR3 is TGTGCCAGCAGCCAAGAGTTGCAACGGAAGTCTAACTATGGCTACACCTTC.

The chain carries TRBV6-1 and TRBJ1-2; TRBD1 might be the D (5 bases). This CDR3 region has 15 residues. V lost 0 bases to trimming and J lost 2 bases, with 10 bases between them. Per germline, CDR1 MNHNS and CDR2 SASEGT. The CDR3 loop is CASSEARGLNYGYTF. The CDR3 DNA is TGTGCCAGCAGTGAAGCGCGGGGCCTCAACTATGGCTACACCTTC.

The V and J genes are TRBV18 and TRBJ2-3; 8 bases match TRBD2. This CDR3 has 16 amino acids. Unmatched junction bases numbered 6, after V lost 3 bases and J lost 1 base. Germline CDR1 is KGHSH and CDR2 is LQKENI. CDR3 residues: CASSPFGRGGTDTQYF. In DNA, the CDR3 is TGTGCCAGCTCACCGTTCGGGCGGGGGGGCACAGATACGCAGTATTTT.

The V gene is TRBV5-5, the J gene TRBJ1-5; D possibly corresponds to TRBD1 (6 bases). The V end was cut by 3 bases, the J end by 4 bases, with 17 bases between. Germline V lookup: CDR1 SGHKS, CDR2 YYEKEE (reference sequence). The CDR3 totals 16 residues. The CDR3, as DNA: TGTGCCAGCAGCTGGGGGGGCGATCTGGGAAATCAGCCCCAGCATTTT. This sequence encodes CASSWGGDLGNQPQHF.

The V and J genes are TRBV7-2 and TRBJ1-6; TRBD1 is a possible D gene (5 bases). Germline CDR1 and CDR2: SGHTA and FQGNSA. Trimming removed 1 base at V and 6 bases at J, with 10 bases between. This CDR3 comprises 15 residues. The CDR3: CASSLGQGGNSPLHF. The CDR3 region has the DNA TGTGCCAGCAGCTTAGGCCAGGGTGGTAATTCACCCCTCCACTTT.

V usage is TRBV2 and J usage is TRBJ2-7; 9 bases match TRBD2. This CDR3 has 15 amino acids. CDR1 is SNHLY, CDR2 FYNNEI, per germline. V lost 6 bases, J lost 9 bases, and 15 bases stayed unmatched. The CDR3 DNA follows: TGTGCCAGCAGAGAAATTAGCGGGAGAGTTAAGGTGCAGTACTTC. Protein: CASREISGRVKVQYF. The full variable domain, with the rest looked up from reference TRBV2 and TRBJ2-7, is EPEVTQTPSHQVTQMGQEVILRCVPISNHLYFYWYRQILGQKVEFLVSFYNNEISEKSEIFDDQFSVERPDGSNFTLKIRSTKLEDSAMYFCASREISGRVKVQYFGPGTRLTVT.

The chain links TRBV7-8 to TRBJ2-1, with 10 nucleotides matching TRBD2. V shed 6 bases and J 8 bases; nucleotides not matched to a gene: 10. The CDR3 has 15 residues. CDR1 SGHVS and CDR2 FQNEAQ come from the germline V gene. CDR3 in amino acids: CASSHSGRAVDEQFF. CDR3 DNA: TGTGCCAGCAGTCACAGCGGGAGGGCCGTAGATGAGCAGTTCTTC.

The chain recombines TRBV5-1 with TRBJ2-1; D is perhaps TRBD1 (6 bases). V was clipped by 0 bases and J by 5 bases, with 9 bases between them. The germline V gene encodes CDR1 SGHRS and CDR2 YFSETQ. The CDR3 runs 14 residues. CDR3 in amino acids: CASSLGQANNEQFF. The CDR3 DNA reads TGCGCCAGCAGCTTGGGACAGGCAAACAATGAGCAGTTCTTC.

The chain joins TRBV2 to TRBJ2-1, with 7 bases aligning to TRBD1. CDR3 length: 15 amino acids. Unmatched junction bases numbered 9, after V lost 6 bases and J lost 4 bases. CDR1 SNHLY and CDR2 FYNNEI come from the germline V gene. CDR3 amino acids: CASREDRIFYNEQFF. CDR3 nucleotide sequence: TGTGCCAGCAGAGAGGACAGGATCTTTTACAATGAGCAGTTCTTC.

The chain is built from TRBV7-2 and TRBJ2-7; 12 bases map to TRBD2. The CDR3 consists of 15 residues. With V trimmed by 5 bases and J by 6 bases, 8 bases remained unmatched. Germline V gene sequence: CDR1 SGHTA, CDR2 FQGNSA. CDR3 loop: CASSPELAGGFEQYF. CDR3 nucleotide sequence: TGTGCCAGCAGCCCCGAACTAGCGGGGGGATTCGAGCAGTACTTC.

The rearrangement uses TRBV6-6 and TRBJ1-5; TRBD1 agrees at 7 bases. CDR3 length: 16 amino acids. CDR1 and CDR2 (germline): MNHNY, SVGAGI (reference sequence). V trimming: 3 bases; J trimming: 5 bases; junction bases outside the gene matches: 10. CDR3 sequence: CASSYEGTAPDQPQHF. CDR3 DNA sequence: TGTGCCAGCAGTTATGAGGGGACAGCGCCGGATCAGCCCCAGCATTTT.

This chain links TRBV11-2 with TRBJ2-2; D unresolved. V lost 5 bases and J lost 3, with 7 bases in between. Germline loops: CDR1 SGHAT, CDR2 FQNNGV. The CDR3 is 13 residues long. Here the CDR3 reads CASSPRYTGELFF. The DNA of the CDR3 is TGTGCCAGCAGCCCTCGGTACACCGGGGAGCTGTTTTTT.

The chain uses TRBV7-2 and TRBJ2-3; TRBD1 or TRBD2 may be the D gene (7 bases each). CDR3 length equals 15 residues. Germline V gene data show CDR1 as SGHTA and CDR2 as FQGNSA. V lost 5 bases to trimming and J lost 2 bases, with 14 bases between them. The CDR3 is CASSQGGLPTDTQYF. CDR3 coding DNA: TGTGCCAGCAGCCAGGGGGGGTTACCCACAGATACGCAGTATTTT.

This clone showed up just a few times. The chain joins TRBV7-9 to TRBJ1-2; no definite D call. V was trimmed by 1 base and J by 7 bases, leaving 13 bases between them. This CDR3 region has 14 residues. The germline CDR1 and CDR2 sequences are SEHNR and FQNEAQ (reference sequence). The CDR3 protein is CASSLEVVLAGYTF. CDR3 DNA sequence: TGTGCCAGCAGCTTAGAGGTGGTATTGGCTGGCTACACCTTC.

This clone was detected only a few times. The chain couples TRBV7-3 to TRBJ1-3; D is unresolved. The CDR3 consists of 15 residues. Per the germline V gene, CDR1 is SGHTA and CDR2 is FQGTGA. Trimming left V 5 bases short and J 8 bases short, with 19 bases between. In nucleotides, the CDR3 is TGTGCCAGCAGCCCTCCCGGGCCTCGTAGGGACACCATATATTTT. It encodes CASSPPGPRRDTIYF.

Concerning this clone: The junction does not match germline at one end; this may be a read error. The rearrangement uses TRBV19 and TRBJ1-1; D gene unclear. CDR1 and CDR2 from the germline V gene are LNHDA and SQIVND (reference sequence). This CDR3 spans 14 amino acids. CDR3 region: CGSTSRQLNTEAFF. CDR3 nucleotide sequence: TGTGGCAGTACGTCTCGGCAGTTGAACACTGAAGCTTTCTTT. The full variable domain, rest sourced from reference TRBV19 and TRBJ1-1, is DGGITQSPKYLFRKEGQNVTLSCEQNLNHDAMYWYRQDPGQGLRLIYYSQIVNDFQKGDIAEGYSVSREKKESFPLTVTSAQKNPTAFYLCGSTSRQLNTEAFFGQGTRLTVV.

The genes are TRBV2 and TRBJ1-1; 8 nucleotides align to TRBD1. From germline, CDR1 is SNHLY and CDR2 FYNNEI. V shed 4 bases, J shed 2 bases, and the junction held 12 bases outside the gene matches. The CDR3 contains 17 residues. The CDR3 DNA reads as TGTGCCAGCAGTGCACCTTCGGGACAGGAGGTTAACACTGAAGCTTTCTTT. Translating gives CASSAPSGQEVNTEAFF.

V gene TRBV11-2 combines with J gene TRBJ1-6, with D hard to call. The CDR3 loop spans 15 amino acids. Between the trimmed V and J ends, which lost 0 bases and 10 bases, there was a span of 13 bases. Germline assignment: CDR1 SGHAT and CDR2 FQNNGV. The CDR3 bases are TGTGCCAGCAGCTTAGACAGGCAGGTGGGATCACCCCTCCACTTT. Translation gives CASSLDRQVGSPLHF.

The V call is TRBV6-5, the J call TRBJ1-2; 8 nucleotides match TRBD1. This CDR3 is built from 15 residues. The V gene end was trimmed by 6 bases and the J gene end by 8 bases; junction bases not matched to a gene: 14. Germline CDR1 is MNHEY and CDR2 is SVGAGI. The CDR3 spells CASSWIAGGAGGYTF. The CDR3 region has the DNA TGTGCCAGCAGCTGGATCGCAGGGGGCGCGGGAGGCTACACCTTC.

The V gene is TRBV28, the J gene TRBJ1-1; tentatively, D is TRBD1 (5 bases). Germline V gene lookup returns CDR1 MDHEN and CDR2 SYDVKM. CDR3 length equals 14 residues. The V gene lost 7 bases and the J gene lost 12 bases, with 24 bases spanning the gap. The CDR3 is CASTRPTGVRFTFF. For the CDR3, the DNA is TGTGCCAGCACGAGACCAACGGGGGTCCGCTTTACTTTCTTT.

The chain carries TRBV2 and TRBJ1-3; 9 bases match TRBD1. Germline CDR1 and CDR2: SNHLY and FYNNEI. This CDR3 has 15 residues. V lost 7 bases to trimming and J lost 3 bases; unmatched junction nucleotides: 7. The DNA for the CDR3 is TGTGCCAGCATTGATGGGACAGGGAGTGGAAACACCATATATTTT. Residues: CASIDGTGSGNTIYF.

V gene TRBV5-4 combines with J gene TRBJ2-1; 10 bases match TRBD2. V shed 2 bases and J 9 bases; nucleotides not matched to a gene: 8. CDR1 SGHNT and CDR2 YYREEE come from the germline V gene (reference sequence). CDR3 length: 15 amino acids. CDR3 region: CASSFPAGGRGEQFF. As DNA, the CDR3 is TGTGCCAGCAGCTTCCCAGCGGGGGGGCGGGGTGAGCAGTTCTTC.

The chain links TRBV18 to TRBJ1-2; D is undetermined. From germline, CDR1 is KGHSH and CDR2 LQKENI. The CDR3 length is 12 residues. Trimming stripped 2 bases from V and 7 bases from J, with 8 bases between. The CDR3: CASSPGSSGYTF. The CDR3 DNA reads as TGTGCCAGCTCACCAGGTTCGAGTGGCTACACCTTC.